Sequencing of this T cell receptor beta chain was carried out in a study of control samples from healthy donors and cancer patients. The assay was immunoSEQ multiplex PCR, and TCRdb's table has in-frame clones only and misses some. The sample holds about 170,000 clones, approximately 92% seen once. Germline CDR1 is SGHRS and CDR2 is YFSETQ. This CDR3 is 16 amino acids long. Germline trimming cut 5 bases from V and 3 bases from J; bases unmatched to any gene: 8. Material for sequencing was blood. The chain links TRBV5-1 to TRBJ2-3; 11 bases are a match to TRBD2. The receptor's source is a woman in her sixties or seventies in good health. CDR3: CASRSSGGARTDTQYF. The CDR3 DNA sequence: TGCGCCAGCAGGAGTAGCGGGGGGGCCCGGACAGATACGCAGTATTTT.